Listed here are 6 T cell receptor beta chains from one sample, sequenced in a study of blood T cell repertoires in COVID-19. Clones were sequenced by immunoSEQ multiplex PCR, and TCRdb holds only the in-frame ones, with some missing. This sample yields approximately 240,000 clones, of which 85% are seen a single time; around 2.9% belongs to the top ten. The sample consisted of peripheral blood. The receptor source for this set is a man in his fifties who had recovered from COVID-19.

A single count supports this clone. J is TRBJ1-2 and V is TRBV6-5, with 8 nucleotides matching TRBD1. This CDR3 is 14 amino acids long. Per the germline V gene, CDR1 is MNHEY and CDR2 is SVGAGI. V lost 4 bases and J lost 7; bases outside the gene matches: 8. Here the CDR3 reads CASSFQQGVTGYTF. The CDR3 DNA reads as TGTGCCAGCAGTTTCCAACAGGGGGTAACTGGCTACACCTTC.

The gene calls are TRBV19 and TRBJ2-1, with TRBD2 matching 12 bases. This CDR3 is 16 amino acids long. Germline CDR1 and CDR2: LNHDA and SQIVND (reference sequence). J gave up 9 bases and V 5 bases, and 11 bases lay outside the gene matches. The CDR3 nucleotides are TGTGCCAGTAGTCCCCTCCTAGCGGGAGGGCCGGTTGAGCAGTTCTTC. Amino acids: CASSPLLAGGPVEQFF.

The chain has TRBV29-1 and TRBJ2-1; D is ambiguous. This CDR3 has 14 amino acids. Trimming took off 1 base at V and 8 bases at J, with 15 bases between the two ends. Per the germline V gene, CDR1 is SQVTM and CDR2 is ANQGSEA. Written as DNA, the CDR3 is TGCAGCGTTGAAGTCCTCGAGAGAACCTATGAGCAGTTCTTC. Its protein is CSVEVLERTYEQFF.

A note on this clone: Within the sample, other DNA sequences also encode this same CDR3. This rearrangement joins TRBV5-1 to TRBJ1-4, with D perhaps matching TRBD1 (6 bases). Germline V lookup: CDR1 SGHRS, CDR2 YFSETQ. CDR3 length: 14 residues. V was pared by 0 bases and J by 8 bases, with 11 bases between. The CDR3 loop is CASSLGQGSEKLFF. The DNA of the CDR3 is TGCGCCAGCAGCTTGGGGCAGGGGAGCGAAAAACTGTTTTTT.

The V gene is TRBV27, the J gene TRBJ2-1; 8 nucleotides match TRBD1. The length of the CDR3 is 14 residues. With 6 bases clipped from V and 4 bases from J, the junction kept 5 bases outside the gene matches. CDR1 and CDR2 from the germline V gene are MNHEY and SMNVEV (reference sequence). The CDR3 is CASSRGQVYNEQFF. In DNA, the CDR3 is TGTGCCAGCAGCCGGGGACAGGTATACAATGAGCAGTTCTTC.

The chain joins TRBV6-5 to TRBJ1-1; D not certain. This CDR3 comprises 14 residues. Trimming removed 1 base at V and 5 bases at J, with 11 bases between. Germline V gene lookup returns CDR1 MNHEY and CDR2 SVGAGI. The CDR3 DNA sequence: TGTGCCAGCAGTTACTTTTCCGGGGTAACTGAAGCTTTCTTT. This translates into CASSYFSGVTEAFF.